Reported below is one T cell receptor beta chain. This clone was counted a single time. The antigen it recognizes is unknown. Base qualities were left out, and no much larger clone turns up one base away. This sample also contains other DNA sequences that code for the same CDR3. V is reduced by 0 bases and J by 0 bases, leaving a spacing of 7 bases between them. From its cysteine to its phenylalanine, the CDR3 spans 15 amino acids. Only the CDR3 portion is preserved as DNA: 45 bases, with reading frame beginning at the first base. CDR1 SGHNT and CDR2 YYREEE were looked up in the germline V gene (reference sequence). The donors were healthy, HIV-negative adults with no recently reported acute infections or vaccinations. Every donor was a Caucasian adult residing in Nashville, Tennessee, USA. CD4+ T cells were enriched through magnetic negative selection, after which naive cells were positively selected on CD45RA and the remaining negative fraction served as the memory subset. Blood was collected by leukapheresis, and PBMCs were isolated by Ficoll-Histopaque density gradient centrifugation and then cryopreserved in liquid nitrogen vapor phase. Purity and quantity of every magnetically sorted T cell population were checked by analytical flow cytometry. Genomic DNA was isolated from every sorted fraction and measured by UV absorbance on a Nanodrop 2000c.

This entry belongs to a study of shared clonotypes between healthy human individuals (dated by TCRdb to about 2020). Broadly, across the study: Three men and two women, aged 18 to 49 years, made up the cohort. Blood TCR repertoires of about 5 healthy adults were deeply sequenced to estimate repertoire size and the extent of clonotype sharing between individuals. Libraries were prepared and TCR repertoires were sequenced by different laboratories using diverse techniques, in order to increase sequencing depth and limit assay-specific biases. Between about 0.9 and 9 billion PBMCs per donor were obtained by leukapheresis. Per donor, three plates each were used for CD4 naive and CD4 memory, two for CD8 naive, and one for CD8 memory.

The paper as a whole reports these results and caveats: Compared with non-shared clonotypes, clonotypes shared by all four sorted-subset donors had higher generation probabilities. Sampling was limited to blood, and TCR repertoires in tissue likely differ from TCR repertoires in blood. Even with the large sequencing depth, rarefaction of the sorted-subset datasets indicated that sequencing was incomplete. Pairwise subsampling indicated that sequencing depth was expected to affect the degree of clonotype sharing among donors. When a handful of donors were compared, the shared fraction of clonotypes was about 5% for naive CD4, over 3% for naive CD8, 2.3% for memory CD4, and less than 0.45% for memory CD8. The genetic and exposure-history diversity represented was limited by the small number of donors. Larger estimated clonotype richness was generally found for naive subsets than for memory subsets.

Using the deep immunoSEQ assay, TCR CDR3 regions were amplified from genomic DNA by multiplex PCR. Genomic DNA extracted from each cell subset was distributed evenly over all wells of several immunoSEQ 96-well plates, and each plate served as one replicate. For sorted subsets, each replicate PCR was loaded with around 220 ng genomic DNA, equivalent to 25,000 to 35,000 T cell genomes. Purified libraries were quantified with a Qubit 3.0 fluorometer, sized on a Bioanalyzer 2100, and re-quantified with the KAPA Library Quantification kit. Each immunoSEQ 96-well plate was sequenced on its own single-read 150-cycle Illumina NextSeq 550 flow cell. As for how the authors treated the data: Because only junctional sequences without quality scores were contained in the immunoSEQ output, filtering matching that applied to full-length reads could not be performed. To assign V/J genes and CDR3, sequences were annotated using PyIR, a Python wrapper for IgBLAST v1.9, with IMGT germline references. Reads with weak V/J assignments (E-value above 1e-6), missing CDR3, stop codons, out-of-frame junctions, or ambiguous translated residues were removed. V3J clonotypes were defined as sequences sharing an identical inferred V gene, J gene, and CDR3 amino acid sequence. The percentage overlap between two repertoires was calculated by dividing the number of shared unique clonotypes by the size of the smaller repertoire. Richness of each repertoire was evaluated using RTK rarefaction, the Chao1 estimator, and Recon v2.1 estimates of unobserved clonotypes. Generation probabilities were computed with OLGA for all TCRbeta clonotypes obtained by the gDNA method from several donors. Held by TCRdb, this immuneACCESS table contains in-frame sequences only and omits some clones. Under half of the omission traces to an unresolved V gene where checked; the cause of the rest is unknown. Clone size and the V and J calls come from that table; the DNA yielded D and trimming. The sample records some 2.3 million clones, approximately 95% of which are singletons. The ten largest account for 0.39% of the sample.

Sequenced sample: naive CD4+ T cells from PBMCs. The cell subset or site label, read with the paper, signifies: CD45RA+ positively selected. The receptor's source is a man younger than 30 in good health. Some clones in this sample may be carry-over from other donors' samples. Recombination joined TRBV5-4 with TRBJ2-1, with a weak D call of TRBD1 (6 bases match). The DNA sequence follows: TGTGCCAGCAGCTTGGACAGGGTCTCCTACAATGAGCAGTTCTTC. The encoded protein is CASSLDRVSYNEQFF.